A single sample gave rise to the 27 T cell receptor beta chains below, sequenced in a study of blood T cell repertoires in COVID-19. Some clones are missing from TCRdb's copy, which holds only in-frame ones; the method was immunoSEQ multiplex PCR. The table records 30,000 to 35,000 clones, around four fifths of them present only once. Sequences were obtained from peripheral blood. Receptors originate from a man aged 50-59 years with acute or convalescent COVID-19.

The chain links TRBV29-1 to TRBJ2-3, with 12 bases aligning to TRBD2. The J segment lost 5 bases and the V segment lost 1 base, leaving 7 bases of the junction unmatched. The germline gives CDR1 SQVTM, CDR2 ANQGSEA. CDR3 length: 16 residues. CDR3: CSVEGSSGRAGDTQYF. Here the CDR3 DNA reads TGCAGCGTTGAAGGTTCTAGCGGGAGGGCCGGAGATACGCAGTATTTT.

Note on this clone: Its ends do not fully match the called genes, so a read error is possible. The chain recombines TRBV5-1 with TRBJ1-2, with 10 bases lining up with TRBD1. The CDR3 contains 14 residues. The germline CDR1 and CDR2 sequences are SGHRS and YFSETQ. CDR3 nucleotide sequence: TGCGCCAGCACCTTGACAGGGGGCCTATCTGGCTACACCTTC. It is translated as CASTLTGGLSGYTF.

CDR3 coding DNA: TGTGCCAGCAGCCATAGCGGGGGGAACAATGAGCAGTTCTTC. Amino acids: CASSHSGGNNEQFF. The chain joins TRBV3-1 (or the pseudogene TRBV3-2) to TRBJ2-1, with TRBD2 identical over 10 bases. The V gene end was trimmed by 3 bases and the J gene end by 5 bases; junction bases not matched to a gene: 1. The CDR3 is made up of 14 amino acids. Germline V gene lookup returns CDR1 LGHDT and CDR2 YNNKEL (reference sequence).

The J gene is TRBJ2-7, the V gene TRBV20-1, with 9 bases identical to TRBD1. V dropped 3 bases and J dropped 5; count of bases not matched to a gene: 5. The CDR3 runs 13 residues. Germline values: CDR1 DFQATT, CDR2 SNEGSKA (reference sequence). DNA of the CDR3: TGCAGTGCTAGTGACAGGGGGAAGAACGAGCAGTACTTC. It specifies CSASDRGKNEQYF.

The chain has TRBV4-2 and TRBJ1-5; D gene ambiguous. CDR1 is LGHNA, CDR2 YNFKEQ, per germline. The CDR3 sequence is 16 residues long. V lost 0 bases and J lost 9, with 18 bases in between. CDR3 sequence: CASSQDIMGVVRPQHF. The DNA for the CDR3 is TGTGCCAGCAGCCAAGATATTATGGGCGTTGTACGGCCCCAGCATTTT.

This clone came up once. The chain combines TRBV29-1 with TRBJ2-1; weak D call: TRBD2 (6 bases). Germline CDR1 is SQVTM and CDR2 is ANQGSEA. This CDR3 contains 15 residues. The V gene lost 5 bases and the J gene lost 7 bases, with 21 bases spanning the gap. CDR3 amino acids: CSVRREGGLTNEQFF. CDR3 nucleotide sequence: TGCAGCGTTAGGCGGGAAGGCGGGCTTACGAATGAGCAGTTCTTC.

This clone was observed once. Being one base from a much bigger clone, this may be a read error. The V call is TRBV7-3, the J call TRBJ2-2, with D possibly matching TRBD1 (6 bases). V was cut by 2 bases and J by 7 bases, with 8 bases left in between. Germline V gives CDR1 SGHTA, CDR2 FQGTGA. This CDR3 is built from 13 residues. CDR3 DNA sequence: TGTGCCAGCAGCTTAGGGGGCAGCGGGGAGCTGTTTTTT. This translates into CASSLGGSGELFF.

This clone was observed a single time. The chain recombines TRBV27 with TRBJ2-1; 7 nucleotides line up with TRBD2. V lost 6 bases, J lost 5 bases, and 10 bases stayed unmatched. The CDR3 has 15 amino acids. Germline CDR1 is MNHEY and CDR2 is SMNVEV (reference sequence). As DNA, the CDR3 is TGTGCCAGCAGCCTAACGGGACTACCAAACAATGAGCAGTTCTTC. Protein sequence: CASSLTGLPNNEQFF.

The chain employs TRBV19 and TRBJ2-1; 14 bases line up with TRBD2. V gave up 4 bases and J gave up 5 bases; unmatched junction bases: 10. From germline, CDR1 is LNHDA and CDR2 SQIVND (reference sequence). The CDR3 has 18 residues. For the CDR3, the DNA is TGTGCCAGTAGTACACCGGGACTAGCGGGGGTTGACCACAATGAGCAGTTCTTC. Its translation: CASSTPGLAGVDHNEQFF.

This clone was recorded once. The rearrangement uses TRBV2 and TRBJ1-1; no definite D call. The CDR3 is 14 amino acids. Trimming took 7 bases from V and 0 from J, leaving 12 bases between them. Germline V gene lookup returns CDR1 SNHLY and CDR2 FYNNEI. CDR3 in amino acids: CASKRDSMNTEAFF. Written as DNA, the CDR3 is TGTGCCAGCAAGAGAGATTCCATGAACACTGAAGCTTTCTTT.

There are a few counts of this clone. The V gene is TRBV19, the J gene TRBJ2-2, with 9 nucleotides matching TRBD2. In germline, CDR1 is LNHDA, CDR2 SQIVND (reference sequence). The CDR3 is made up of 16 amino acids. J lost 1 base, V lost 4 bases, and 4 bases had no gene match. The CDR3 is CASSKRREGNTGELFF. Here the CDR3 DNA reads TGTGCCAGTAGTAAAAGGCGGGAGGGGAACACCGGGGAGCTGTTTTTT.

This clone was detected only a few times. V and J are TRBV19 and TRBJ1-3; perhaps TRBD1 as D (5 bases). The CDR3 covers 15 residues. The V end lost 5 bases, the J end lost 0 bases, and 11 bases lay between the germline ends. Germline CDR1 is LNHDA and CDR2 is SQIVND (reference sequence). Here the CDR3 reads CASSPQDLSGNTIYF. Here the CDR3 DNA reads TGTGCCAGTAGTCCACAGGACCTCTCTGGAAACACCATATATTTT.

The chain couples TRBV6-5 to TRBJ2-1, with 9 bases matching TRBD2. The CDR3 is made up of 15 amino acids. J gave up 5 bases and V 6 bases, and 8 bases lay outside the gene matches. Germline values: CDR1 MNHEY, CDR2 SVGAGI. This chain's CDR3 is CASSPGTSWNNEQFF. DNA of the CDR3: TGTGCCAGCAGCCCCGGGACTAGCTGGAACAATGAGCAGTTCTTC.

In its sample, this clone ranks as medium-sized. The chain couples TRBV4-1 to TRBJ1-2; 7 nucleotides align to TRBD1. CDR3 length: 15 residues. V shed 0 bases and J 4 bases; nucleotides not matched to a gene: 5. Germline CDR1 and CDR2: MGHRA and YSYEKL. The CDR3 DNA reads TGCGCCAGCAGCCAAGAACCGACAGGGATCTATGGCTACACCTTC. Translation: CASSQEPTGIYGYTF.

This chain connects TRBV7-9 to TRBJ2-7; D unresolved. Trimming took 5 bases from V and 2 from J, leaving 7 bases between them. There are 12 residues in the CDR3. From germline, CDR1 is SEHNR and CDR2 FQNEAQ (reference sequence). CDR3 nucleotides: TGTGCCAGCAGCCCATCCCCCTACGAGCAGTACTTC. This translates into CASSPSPYEQYF.

The rearrangement uses TRBV7-9 and TRBJ2-7, with D possibly being TRBD2 (5 bases). The germline gives CDR1 SEHNR, CDR2 FQNEAQ (reference sequence). This CDR3 contains 15 residues. Trimming cost V 5 bases and J 2 bases, with 16 bases left between them. The CDR3 reads CASSPPDGDPYEQYF. The CDR3 DNA is TGTGCCAGCAGCCCCCCCGACGGGGATCCCTACGAGCAGTACTTC.

With respect to this clone: One junction end disagrees with the germline gene, perhaps due to a read error. This chain uses TRBV29-1 with TRBJ1-1; D not certain. The CDR3 sequence is 13 residues long. Germline loops: CDR1 SQVTM, CDR2 ANQGSEA. For the CDR3, the DNA is TGCAGCGTCGAAGGAACAGTGAACACTGAAGCTTTCTTT. Translating gives CSVEGTVNTEAFF.

The chain employs TRBV30 and TRBJ1-2, with D possibly being TRBD1 (6 bases). The CDR3 is made up of 14 amino acids. CDR1 GTSNPN and CDR2 SVGIG come from the germline V gene (reference sequence). V was shortened by 4 bases and J by 2 bases, with 14 bases between the two germline ends. The CDR3 bases are TGTGCCTGGACCTCGCCGCAGGGGAACTATGGCTACACCTTC. Its protein product is CAWTSPQGNYGYTF.

The chain links TRBV6-5 to TRBJ2-5; D not certain. Per germline, CDR1 MNHEY and CDR2 SVGAGI. The length of the CDR3 is 13 residues. Trimming left V 8 bases short and J 5 bases short, with 15 bases between. The DNA for the CDR3 is TGTGCCAGCTATAACACGGGTGTCGAGACCCAGTACTTC. It translates to CASYNTGVETQYF.

This chain joins TRBV7-8 and TRBJ2-5; TRBD1 agrees at 7 bases. The CDR3 runs to 15 residues. The V segment lost 2 bases and the J segment 2 bases; nucleotides outside the gene matches: 5. Germline CDR1 SGHVS, CDR2 FQNEAQ. The CDR3 loop is CASSLSGQIQETQYF. The CDR3, as DNA: TGTGCCAGCAGCTTATCGGGACAGATACAAGAGACCCAGTACTTC.

The chain links TRBV6-5 to TRBJ2-2; 11 bases are a match to TRBD2. The CDR3 covers 16 residues. V lost 4 bases, J lost 7 bases, and 8 bases stayed unmatched. Germline V gene lookup returns CDR1 MNHEY and CDR2 SVGAGI. The CDR3 region is CASSWVAGGPGGELFF. The DNA of the CDR3 is TGTGCCAGCAGTTGGGTAGCGGGGGGGCCTGGCGGGGAGCTGTTTTTT.

The V gene is TRBV5-1, the J gene TRBJ2-1; TRBD2 matches at 13 bases. The CDR3 has 16 amino acids. V was clipped by 0 bases and J by 5 bases; unmatched bases: 2. Per the germline V gene, CDR1 is SGHRS and CDR2 is YFSETQ. The CDR3 sequence: CASSLATSGRNNEQFF. The CDR3 DNA sequence: TGCGCCAGCAGCTTGGCGACTAGCGGGAGGAACAATGAGCAGTTCTTC.

The chain combines TRBV6-1 with TRBJ2-7; D unresolved. This CDR3 spans 14 amino acids. Trimming left V 2 bases short and J 3 bases short, with 11 bases between. CDR1 MNHNS and CDR2 SASEGT come from the germline V gene. The CDR3 region has the DNA TGTGCCAGCAGTGAATGGCACCCTCACTACGAGCAGTACTTC. Translated: CASSEWHPHYEQYF.

The V and J genes are TRBV5-6 and TRBJ1-3; D is uncertain. V was clipped by 0 bases and J by 7 bases, with 14 bases between them. This CDR3 comprises 15 residues. Germline CDR1 SGHDT, CDR2 YYEEEE. In DNA, the CDR3 is TGTGCCAGCAGCTTGGTGGGCAATTTAGATAACACCATATATTTT. This sequence encodes CASSLVGNLDNTIYF.

The chain is built from TRBV11-1 and TRBJ1-1; the match to TRBD1 covers 8 bases. Germline V gives CDR1 SGHAT, CDR2 FQDESV (reference sequence). CDR3 size: 15 residues. With V trimmed by 4 bases and J by 4 bases, 8 bases remained unmatched. The CDR3 here is CASSYFQGAGTEAFF. CDR3 coding DNA: TGTGCCAGCAGCTATTTCCAGGGGGCCGGCACTGAAGCTTTCTTT. The full variable domain, rest sourced from reference TRBV11-1 and TRBJ1-1, is EAEVAQSPRYKITEKSQAVAFWCDPISGHATLYWYRQILGQGPELLVQFQDESVVDDSQLPKDRFSAERLKGVDSTLKIQPAELGDSAMYLCASSYFQGAGTEAFFGQGTRLTVV.

The gene calls are TRBV5-6 and TRBJ1-2; possible D gene TRBD1, 5 bases. With 5 bases removed from V and 0 bases from J, the gap between germline ends came to 14 bases. This CDR3 has 15 amino acids. Germline V gives CDR1 SGHDT, CDR2 YYEEEE. The CDR3 DNA reads as TGTGCCAGCAGATCCAGCACGGGGGCTAACTATGGCTACACCTTC. Its translation is CASRSSTGANYGYTF.

The CDR3: CSASRDYSYNEQFF. Written as DNA, the CDR3 is TGCAGTGCTAGTCGGGACTACTCCTACAATGAGCAGTTCTTC. This chain connects TRBV20-1 to TRBJ2-1, with TRBD2 identical over 7 bases. V dropped 3 bases and J dropped 0; count of bases not matched to a gene: 2. The CDR3 loop spans 14 amino acids. Per germline, CDR1 DFQATT and CDR2 SNEGSKA (reference sequence).